One and the same sample provided the 32 T cell receptor beta chains below, sequenced in a study of human T cells and chemical hapten exposure. The time point here: healthy volunteer bleed at 6 weeks. From whole blood left unfractionated, total RNA was extracted. One entry per CDR3 protein, called by TCRdb with MiXCR from the RACE reads. This sample has 55,000 to 75,000 distinct CDR3 sequences, with about 5.7% found just once. Sequencing was performed on whole blood. These receptors were taken from a female donor in good health. Some clones in this sample may be carry-over from other donors' samples.

This clonotype was recorded many times. The rearrangement joins TRBV20-1 to TRBJ1-1; a weak D match, TRBD1 (5 bases). The V and J ends lost 4 bases and 1 base respectively, with 13 bases between them. CDR3 size: 14 residues. Germline V CDR1 and CDR2: DFQATT, SNEGSKA (reference sequence). The CDR3, as DNA: TGCAGTGCTATGCTACCTAGGGGGAACACTGAAGCTTTCTTT. This sequence encodes CSAMLPRGNTEAFF.

This clonotype was counted ten times or more. The gene calls are TRBV28 and TRBJ2-7, with TRBD1 identical over 10 bases. The CDR3 spans 14 residues. J was trimmed by 3 bases and V by 6 bases; bases with no gene match: 5. Germline V lookup: CDR1 MDHEN, CDR2 SYDVKM. The CDR3 protein is CASSRGDRGYEQYF. CDR3 DNA: TGTGCCAGCAGCCGAGGGGACAGGGGCTACGAGCAGTACTTC.

The V gene is TRBV27, the J gene TRBJ1-1; no definite D call. This CDR3 has 16 residues. Trimming removed 6 bases at V and 4 bases at J, with 21 bases between. Germline V gives CDR1 MNHEY, CDR2 SMNVEV (reference sequence). The CDR3 DNA follows: TGTGCCAGCAGAGTATCTAACGGACGGGGAGGCACTGAAGCTTTCTTT. Translation gives CASRVSNGRGGTEAFF.

This clonotype has a handful of counts. CDR3 sequence reads: CASSRASTDTQYF. CDR3 coding DNA: TGTGCCAGCAGTCGTGCTAGCACAGATACGCAGTATTTT. The chain uses TRBV12-3 or TRBV12-4 and TRBJ2-3, with unresolved D. CDR3 size: 13 residues. The V and J ends lost 5 bases and 0 bases respectively, with 6 bases between them.

The chain combines TRBV12-3 or TRBV12-4 with TRBJ1-6; tentatively, D is TRBD1 (6 bases). V gave up 6 bases and J gave up 10 bases, with 19 bases separating them. This CDR3 is 15 amino acids long. The CDR3 reads CASRDLQGRGSPLHF. The DNA for the CDR3 is TGTGCCAGCAGAGATCTACAGGGAAGGGGGTCACCCCTCCACTTT.

The table lists this clonotype with many counts. The chain links TRBV28 to TRBJ1-2; D might be TRBD1 (5 bases). Trimming stripped 7 bases from V and 7 bases from J, with 13 bases between. Germline V gene data show CDR1 as MDHEN and CDR2 as SYDVKM. The length of the CDR3 is 12 residues. DNA of the CDR3: TGTGCCAGCATCGCGGGGCGTAGTGGCTACACCTTC. Residues: CASIAGRSGYTF.

This clonotype was detected ten times or more. The chain recombines TRBV6-5 with TRBJ1-3; D ambiguous. The V and J ends lost 6 bases and 12 bases respectively, with 12 bases between them. This CDR3 is 11 amino acids long. Germline V CDR1 and CDR2: MNHEY, SVGAGI. The CDR3 nucleotides are TGTGCCAGCAGGGACCAGAGTGGCATATATTTT. This encodes CASRDQSGIYF.

This clonotype was recorded many times. The rearrangement links TRBV4-3 to TRBJ1-6; no firm D call. Trimming removed 1 base from V and 10 bases from J, with 5 bases in between. CDR3 length: 12 amino acids. Germline-derived CDR1 and CDR2 are LGHNA and YSLEER. The CDR3 is CASSQGISPLHF. The CDR3, as DNA: TGCGCCAGCAGCCAAGGAATCTCACCCCTCCACTTT.

This clonotype occurred once. The CDR3 here is CASSAGTGEVETQYF. Here the CDR3 DNA reads TGTGCCAGCAGTGCCGGGACAGGGGAGGTAGAGACCCAGTACTTC. The chain carries TRBV2 and TRBJ2-5, with 10 positions matching TRBD1. The germline CDR1 and CDR2 sequences are SNHLY and FYNNEI. The CDR3 has 15 amino acids. The J segment lost 4 bases and the V segment lost 4 bases, leaving 6 bases of the junction unmatched.

The sample holds many counts of this clonotype. This chain joins TRBV2 and TRBJ1-6; D is perhaps TRBD1 (5 bases). The V gene's germline CDR1 is SNHLY and CDR2 FYNNEI. V lost 3 bases and J 8 bases, leaving 17 bases between the germline ends. The CDR3 length is 16 residues. This CDR3 reads CASSESHGGYDSPLHF. CDR3 in DNA: TGTGCCAGCAGTGAGTCCCATGGGGGATATGATTCACCCCTCCACTTT.

This clonotype was observed a handful of times. The chain combines TRBV20-1 with TRBJ2-5; D may be TRBD2 (5 bases). V lost 7 bases and J lost 5, with 17 bases in between. The CDR3 totals 13 residues. Germline V CDR1 and CDR2: DFQATT, SNEGSKA (reference sequence). CDR3 bases: TGCAGTGTCTTCGCGACGGGGTTGGAGACCCAGTACTTC. This codes for CSVFATGLETQYF.

This clonotype was detected only a few times. V usage is TRBV7-2 and J usage is TRBJ1-2; D ambiguous. CDR1 is SGHTA, CDR2 FQGNSA, per germline. CDR3 length equals 15 residues. Trimming left V 2 bases short and J 8 bases short, with 18 bases between. The CDR3 loop reads CASSLSYTPAGGYTF. In DNA form, the CDR3 reads TGTGCCAGCAGCTTATCGTACACCCCGGCGGGGGGCTACACCTTC.

Turning to this clonotype: Just one base apart from a much larger clone, this may be a read error. V is TRBV9 and J is TRBJ2-1, with 11 nucleotides matching TRBD2. The DNA end lines up better with TRBJ2-7; the J call may be wrong. Germline CDR1 is SGDLS and CDR2 is YYNGEE. The CDR3 has 19 residues. CDR3 DNA sequence: TGTGCCAGCAGCGTAGCTAGCGGGAGGTCCACGCTGTCCTACAATGAGCAGTACTTC. Translating it yields CASSVASGRSTLSYNEQYF.

V usage is TRBV29-1 and J usage is TRBJ2-1; D is perhaps TRBD2 (6 bases). The germline V gene has CDR1 SQVTM and CDR2 ANQGSEA. The V gene lost 1 base and the J gene lost 0 bases, with 13 bases spanning the gap. The CDR3 is 16 amino acids. CDR3 sequence: CSVEGLIGSSYNEQFF. The CDR3 DNA reads TGCAGCGTTGAAGGGCTAATCGGGAGCTCCTACAATGAGCAGTTCTTC.

This clonotype was picked up many times. The rearrangement links TRBV6-6 to TRBJ1-1; D not resolved. V lost 6 bases, J lost 6 bases, and 8 bases lay in between. The CDR3 contains 11 residues. Germline V lookup: CDR1 MNHNY, CDR2 SVGAGI (reference sequence). CDR3 region: CASSTNPEAFF. CDR3 bases: TGTGCCAGCAGCACAAACCCTGAAGCTTTCTTT.

The genes are TRBV27 and TRBJ2-7; 11 positions match TRBD2. The CDR3 extends over 16 amino acids. The germline V gene encodes CDR1 MNHEY and CDR2 SMNVEV (reference sequence). V was clipped by 0 bases and J by 3 bases; unmatched bases: 4. The DNA of the CDR3 is TGTGCCAGCAGTTTATCGTCTAGCGGGAGGTTCTACGAGCAGTACTTC. It encodes CASSLSSSGRFYEQYF.

There are many counts of this clonotype. The chain couples TRBV30 to TRBJ2-7, with TRBD2 matching 12 bases. The J segment lost 7 bases and the V segment lost 4 bases, leaving 11 bases of the junction unmatched. Germline assignment: CDR1 GTSNPN and CDR2 SVGIG (reference sequence). The CDR3 extends over 15 amino acids. The CDR3 loop is CAWTFGLAGRREQYF. CDR3 DNA: TGTGCCTGGACTTTCGGACTAGCGGGACGGCGGGAGCAGTACTTC.

This clonotype was seen at least ten times. J is TRBJ1-2 and V is TRBV7-2; 8 bases map to TRBD1. Germline-derived CDR1 and CDR2 are SGHTA and FQGNSA. Trimming cost V 2 bases and J 2 bases; bases outside gene matches: 7. The CDR3 consists of 16 residues. The CDR3, as DNA: TGTGCCAGCAGCTTAAGGCGGACAGGGCTAAACTATGGCTACACCTTC. It translates to CASSLRRTGLNYGYTF.

This clonotype was counted ten times or more. The chain uses TRBV7-2 and TRBJ2-7, with 11 bases aligning to TRBD1. The junction had 8 bases not matched to a gene; V was cut back by 6 bases and J by 4 bases. The CDR3 is 15 amino acids. CDR1 is SGHTA, CDR2 FQGNSA, per germline. CDR3 nucleotide sequence: TGTGCCAGCAGTCCTAACCGGGACAGGGGGTACGAGCAGTACTTC. Translation gives CASSPNRDRGYEQYF.

This clonotype was found many times. The chain uses TRBV20-1 and TRBJ1-2, with D unclear. The CDR3 has 14 amino acids. Germline V gene data show CDR1 as DFQATT and CDR2 as SNEGSKA (reference sequence). V was pared by 0 bases and J by 7 bases, with 15 bases between. The CDR3 protein is CSARDLNFWSGYTF. The DNA of the CDR3 is TGCAGTGCTAGAGATCTAAACTTTTGGTCTGGCTACACCTTC.

Ten or more counts support this clonotype. J is TRBJ2-3 and V is TRBV20-1; no definite D call. Germline V gene data show CDR1 as DFQATT and CDR2 as SNEGSKA (reference sequence). The CDR3 loop spans 13 amino acids. The ends were cut back, 3 bases at V and 5 bases at J, with 12 bases in the middle. The CDR3 is CSASPPSGDTQYF. The CDR3 nucleotides are TGCAGTGCTAGTCCCCCCTCCGGAGATACGCAGTATTTT.

This clonotype was detected only a few times. This chain joins TRBV6-6 and TRBJ2-3; 9 bases fit TRBD2. Trimming cost V 2 bases and J 1 base; bases outside gene matches: 10. The CDR3 runs to 18 residues. Germline values: CDR1 MNHNY, CDR2 SVGAGI (reference sequence). The CDR3 protein is CASSYQASGVGGTDTQYF. The CDR3 DNA is TGTGCCAGCAGTTACCAGGCTAGCGGGGTGGGTGGCACAGATACGCAGTATTTT.

This clonotype was seen only a few times. The chain combines TRBV2 with TRBJ1-4, with TRBD1 identical over 8 bases. CDR1 SNHLY and CDR2 FYNNEI come from the germline V gene. Trimming cost V 2 bases and J 7 bases; bases outside gene matches: 6. CDR3 length equals 15 residues. The CDR3 nucleotides are TGTGCCAGCAGTGAAAGGACAGGGACGTCTGAAAAACTGTTTTTT. Residues: CASSERTGTSEKLFF. Full variable domain (rest looked up from reference TRBV2 and TRBJ1-4): EPEVTQTPSHQVTQMGQEVILRCVPISNHLYFYWYRQILGQKVEFLVSFYNNEISEKSEIFDDQFSVERPDGSNFTLKIRSTKLEDSAMYFCASSERTGTSEKLFFGSGTQLSVL.

The chain couples TRBV4-3 to TRBJ2-3, with TRBD2 matching 10 bases. Germline CDR1 is LGHNA and CDR2 is YSLEER. CDR3 length: 15 amino acids. V lost 3 bases and J lost 6; bases outside the gene matches: 6. CDR3 sequence reads: CASSHSGRRMDTQYF. CDR3 nucleotide sequence: TGCGCCAGCAGCCATAGCGGGAGGCGAATGGATACGCAGTATTTT.

The genes are TRBV12-3 or TRBV12-4 and TRBJ2-1; 12 bases map to TRBD2. CDR3 length: 17 residues. V was pared by 3 bases and J by 7 bases, with 10 bases of the junction left unmatched. Here the CDR3 reads CASSFLAGGPLGNEQFF. The CDR3 DNA reads as TGTGCCAGCAGTTTTCTAGCGGGAGGGCCCCTCGGGAATGAGCAGTTCTTC.

This clonotype was observed at least ten times. V gene TRBV10-3 combines with J gene TRBJ1-1; 9 nucleotides align to TRBD1. The trim removed 6 bases at V and 0 bases at J, leaving 2 bases unmatched. This CDR3 region has 14 residues. Germline CDR1 ENHRY, CDR2 SYGVKD. The CDR3 DNA follows: TGTGCCATCAGGGACAGGGGACTGAACACTGAAGCTTTCTTT. This encodes CAIRDRGLNTEAFF.

This clonotype has only a few counts. The chain links TRBV10-3 to TRBJ2-5; tentatively, D is TRBD2 (6 bases). This CDR3 contains 11 residues. Germline CDR1 reads ENHRY; CDR2 reads SYGVKD. Trimming stripped 8 bases from V and 5 bases from J, with 9 bases between. The CDR3 loop reads CAIGSGETQYF. The CDR3 DNA is TGTGCCATCGGTAGCGGTGAGACCCAGTACTTC.

A word on this clonotype: This may stem from a read error, because a much larger clone lies one nucleotide away. The chain uses TRBV6-1 and TRBJ2-7; the D is unclear. The CDR3 spans 13 residues. Germline CDR1 MNHNS, CDR2 SASEGT. The CDR3 reads CASSDHRSYGQYF. The DNA of the CDR3 is TGTGCCAGCAGTGATCACAGATCCTACGGGCAGTACTTC.

This clonotype is medium-sized. This chain uses TRBV28 with TRBJ2-5, with D unresolved. The CDR3 spans 12 residues. Trimming took 3 bases from V and 5 from J, leaving 7 bases between them. CDR1 and CDR2 (germline): MDHEN, SYDVKM. CDR3: CASSFGFETQYF. The CDR3 region has the DNA TGTGCCAGCAGTTTCGGGTTCGAGACCCAGTACTTC.

This clonotype was seen at least ten times. This chain uses TRBV20-1 with TRBJ2-1; 7 nucleotides agree with TRBD2. This CDR3 has 13 residues. Trimming at V came to 6 bases and at J to 4 bases, leaving 6 bases not matched to a gene. Germline loops: CDR1 DFQATT, CDR2 SNEGSKA (reference sequence). The CDR3, as DNA: TGCAGTGCCGAGACGCGGGAGTACAATGAGCAGTTCTTC. Protein sequence: CSAETREYNEQFF.

This clonotype was seen ten or more times. The chain joins TRBV29-1 to TRBJ1-1; 7 bases are shared with TRBD1. V dropped 3 bases and J dropped 5; count of bases not matched to a gene: 9. The CDR3 is 14 amino acids. Looked up from germline, CDR1 is SQVTM and CDR2 is ANQGSEA. For the CDR3, the DNA is TGCAGCGTTGATGAGGGGGCCCCCTATACTGAAGCTTTCTTT. As protein: CSVDEGAPYTEAFF.

This clonotype appeared many times. V and J are TRBV27 and TRBJ2-2, with 10 bases matching TRBD1. The ends lost 0 bases at V and 4 bases at J; junction bases unmatched: 2. The germline gives CDR1 MNHEY, CDR2 SMNVEV (reference sequence). The CDR3 runs 16 residues. The DNA of the CDR3 is TGTGCCAGCAGTTTATCGGGACAGGGGTTCACCGGGGAGCTGTTTTTT. It yields the protein CASSLSGQGFTGELFF.